These 4 T cell receptor beta chains share one sample of origin, sequenced in a study of T cell repertoires in cytomegalovirus infection. TCRdb fed the reads into MiXCR, producing one record per CDR3 protein. The sample lists hundreds of thousands of distinct CDR3 sequences, more than 30% seen once, with 15% to 20% in the top ten. No cognate antigen is known for these TCRs. Sample: cultured PBMCs, taken from culture after CMV antigen stimulation. All receptors derive from a human donor in good health (CMV status not recorded). Some clones in this sample may be carry-over from other donors' samples.

In this sample, this clonotype turned up many times. CDR3 in DNA: TGTGCCAGCAGCACCAAGTACACCGGGGAGCTGTTTTTT. Encoded protein: CASSTKYTGELFF. The chain joins TRBV11-2 to TRBJ2-2; D is undetermined. The germline gives CDR1 SGHAT, CDR2 FQNNGV. The ends were cut back, 5 bases at V and 3 bases at J, with 7 bases in the middle. The CDR3 runs to 13 residues.

This rearrangement joins TRBV7-2 to TRBJ2-3, with D perhaps being TRBD1 or TRBD2 (5 bases each). Trimming cost V 5 bases and J 2 bases, with 23 bases left between them. The CDR3 extends over 18 amino acids. The germline gives CDR1 SGHTA, CDR2 FQGNSA. The CDR3 is CASSLYGSGASYTDTQYF. The CDR3 nucleotides read TGTGCCAGCAGCCTCTATGGTTCCGGGGCTTCGTACACAGATACGCAGTATTTT.

The table lists this clonotype with a few counts. The chain has TRBV6-8 and TRBJ1-6; no reliable D call. CDR1 is MNHGY, CDR2 SAAAGT, per germline. Trimming removed 7 bases at V and 7 bases at J, with 14 bases between. The CDR3 has 14 residues. CDR3 sequence reads: CASILEGWNSPLHF. CDR3 DNA: TGTGCCAGCATCCTTGAGGGATGGAATTCACCCCTCCACTTT.

This clonotype was found a few times. The chain combines TRBV7-9 with TRBJ2-1; D gene uncertain. The CDR3 covers 13 residues. CDR1 is SEHNR, CDR2 FQNEAQ, per germline (reference sequence). V was trimmed by 5 bases and J by 5 bases, leaving 10 bases between them. CDR3 residues: CASSGPHNNEQFF. CDR3 in DNA: TGTGCCAGCAGCGGGCCACACAACAATGAGCAGTTCTTC. Using reference TRBV7-9 and TRBJ2-1 for the parts outside the CDR3, the full variable domain is DTGVSQNPRHKITKRGQNVTFRCDPISEHNRLYWYRQTLGQGPEFLTYFQNEAQLEKSRLLSDRFSAERPKGSFSTLEIQRTEQGDSAMYLCASSGPHNNEQFFGPGTRLTVL.